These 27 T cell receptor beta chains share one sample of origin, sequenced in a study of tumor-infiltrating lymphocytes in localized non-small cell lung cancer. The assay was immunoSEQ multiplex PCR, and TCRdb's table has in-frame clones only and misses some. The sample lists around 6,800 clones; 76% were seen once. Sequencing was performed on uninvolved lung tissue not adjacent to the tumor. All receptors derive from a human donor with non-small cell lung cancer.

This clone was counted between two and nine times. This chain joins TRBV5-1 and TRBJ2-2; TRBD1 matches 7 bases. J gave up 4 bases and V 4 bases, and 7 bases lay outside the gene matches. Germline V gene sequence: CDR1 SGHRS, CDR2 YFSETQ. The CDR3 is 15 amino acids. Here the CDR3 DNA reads TGCGCCAGCAGCACTGGACAGGTGGTCACCGGGGAGCTGTTTTTT. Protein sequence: CASSTGQVVTGELFF.

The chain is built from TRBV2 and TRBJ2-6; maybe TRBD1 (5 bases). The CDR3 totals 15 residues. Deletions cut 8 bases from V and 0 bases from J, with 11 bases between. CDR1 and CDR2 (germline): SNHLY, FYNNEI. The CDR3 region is CASALTASGANVLTF. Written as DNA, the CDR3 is TGTGCCAGCGCCCTGACAGCCTCTGGGGCCAACGTCCTGACTTTC.

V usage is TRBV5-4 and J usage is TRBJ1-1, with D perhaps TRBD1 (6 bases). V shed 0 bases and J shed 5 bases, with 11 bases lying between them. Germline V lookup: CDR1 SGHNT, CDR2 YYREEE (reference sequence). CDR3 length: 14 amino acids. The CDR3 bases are TGTGCCAGCAGCTTGGAACAGGGTAGTACTGAAGCTTTCTTT. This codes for CASSLEQGSTEAFF.

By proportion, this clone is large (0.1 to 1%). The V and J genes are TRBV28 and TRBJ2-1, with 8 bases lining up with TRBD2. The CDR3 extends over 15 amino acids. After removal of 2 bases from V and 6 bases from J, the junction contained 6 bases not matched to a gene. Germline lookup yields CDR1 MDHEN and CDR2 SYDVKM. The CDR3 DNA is TGTGCCAGCAGTTTAGACGGGAGGGGGACCAATGAGCAGTTCTTC. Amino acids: CASSLDGRGTNEQFF.

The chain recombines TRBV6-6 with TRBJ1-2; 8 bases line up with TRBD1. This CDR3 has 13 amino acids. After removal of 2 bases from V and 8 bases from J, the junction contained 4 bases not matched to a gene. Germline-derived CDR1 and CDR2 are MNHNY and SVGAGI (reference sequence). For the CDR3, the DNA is TGTGCCAGCAGTTACGGACAGGGAGGCGGCTACACCTTC. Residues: CASSYGQGGGYTF.

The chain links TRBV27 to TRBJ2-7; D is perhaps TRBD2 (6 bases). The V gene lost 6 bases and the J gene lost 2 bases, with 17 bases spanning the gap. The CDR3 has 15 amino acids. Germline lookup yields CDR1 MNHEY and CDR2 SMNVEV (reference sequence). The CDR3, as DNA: TGTGCCAGCAGCCTGCACGGGGGAGGCCCCTACGAGCAGTACTTC. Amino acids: CASSLHGGGPYEQYF.

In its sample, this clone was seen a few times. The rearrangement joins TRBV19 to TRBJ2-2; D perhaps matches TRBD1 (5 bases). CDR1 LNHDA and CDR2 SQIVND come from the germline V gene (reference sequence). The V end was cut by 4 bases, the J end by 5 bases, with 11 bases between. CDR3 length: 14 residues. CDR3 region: CASSKGAYTGELFF. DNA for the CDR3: TGTGCCAGTAGTAAAGGGGCCTATACCGGGGAGCTGTTTTTT. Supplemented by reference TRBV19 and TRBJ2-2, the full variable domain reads DGGITQSPKYLFRKEGQNVTLSCEQNLNHDAMYWYRQDPGQGLRLIYYSQIVNDFQKGDIAEGYSVSREKKESFPLTVTSAQKNPTAFYLCASSKGAYTGELFFGEGSRLTVL.

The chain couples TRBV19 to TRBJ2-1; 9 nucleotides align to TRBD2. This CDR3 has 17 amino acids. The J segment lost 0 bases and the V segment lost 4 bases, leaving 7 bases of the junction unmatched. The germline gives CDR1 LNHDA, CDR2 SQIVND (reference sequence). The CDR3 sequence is CASSRGAGGFSYNEQFF. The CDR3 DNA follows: TGTGCCAGTAGTAGGGGAGCGGGGGGCTTCTCCTACAATGAGCAGTTCTTC.

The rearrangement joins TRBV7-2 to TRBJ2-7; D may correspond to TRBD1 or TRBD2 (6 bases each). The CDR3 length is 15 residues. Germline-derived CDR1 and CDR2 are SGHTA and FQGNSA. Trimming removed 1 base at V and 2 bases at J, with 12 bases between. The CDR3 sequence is CASSLVVGGPYEQYF. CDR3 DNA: TGTGCCAGCAGCTTAGTTGTGGGGGGCCCCTACGAGCAGTACTTC.

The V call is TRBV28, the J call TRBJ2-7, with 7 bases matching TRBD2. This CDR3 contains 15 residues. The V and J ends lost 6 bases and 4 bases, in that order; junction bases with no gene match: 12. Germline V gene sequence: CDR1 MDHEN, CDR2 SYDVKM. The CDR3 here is CASSPTSAGAYEQYF. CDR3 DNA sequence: TGTGCCAGCAGCCCGACGAGTGCGGGAGCTTACGAGCAGTACTTC.

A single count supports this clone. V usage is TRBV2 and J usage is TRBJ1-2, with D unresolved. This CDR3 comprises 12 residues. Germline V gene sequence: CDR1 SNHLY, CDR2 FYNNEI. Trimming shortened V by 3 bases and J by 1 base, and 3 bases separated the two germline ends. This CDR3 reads CASSESNYGYTF. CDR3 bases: TGTGCCAGCAGTGAGAGTAACTATGGCTACACCTTC.

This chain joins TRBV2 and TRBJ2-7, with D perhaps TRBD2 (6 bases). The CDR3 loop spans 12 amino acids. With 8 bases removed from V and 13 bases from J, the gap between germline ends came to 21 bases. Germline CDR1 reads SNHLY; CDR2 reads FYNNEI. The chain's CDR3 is CASRRGAEEIYF. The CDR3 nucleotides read TGTGCCAGCCGGAGGGGAGCGGAAGAGATTTACTTC.

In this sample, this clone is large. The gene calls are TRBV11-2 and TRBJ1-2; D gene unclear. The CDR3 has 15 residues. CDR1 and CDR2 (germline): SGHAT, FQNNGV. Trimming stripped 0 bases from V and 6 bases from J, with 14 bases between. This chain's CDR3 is CASSLDPAQVNGYTF. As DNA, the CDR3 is TGTGCCAGCAGCTTAGACCCGGCCCAGGTGAATGGCTACACCTTC.

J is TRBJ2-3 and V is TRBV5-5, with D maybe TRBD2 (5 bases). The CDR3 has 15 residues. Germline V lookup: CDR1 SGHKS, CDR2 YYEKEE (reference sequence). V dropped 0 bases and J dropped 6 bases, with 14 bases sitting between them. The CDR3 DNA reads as TGTGCCAGCAGCTTGGTTGGAATAGCGCTTGATACGCAGTATTTT. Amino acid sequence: CASSLVGIALDTQYF.

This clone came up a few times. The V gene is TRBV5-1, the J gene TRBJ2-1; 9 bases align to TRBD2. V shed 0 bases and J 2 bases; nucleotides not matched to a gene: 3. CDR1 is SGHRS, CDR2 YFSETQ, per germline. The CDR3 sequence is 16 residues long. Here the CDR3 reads CASSLEIAGAYNEQFF. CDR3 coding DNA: TGCGCCAGCAGCTTGGAGATAGCGGGGGCCTACAATGAGCAGTTCTTC.

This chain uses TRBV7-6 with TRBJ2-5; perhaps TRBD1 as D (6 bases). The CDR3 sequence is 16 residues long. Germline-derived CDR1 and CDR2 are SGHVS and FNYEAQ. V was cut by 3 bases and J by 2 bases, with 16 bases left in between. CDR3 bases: TGTGCCAGCAGCTTTTTATTGTTAGGACAGCAAGAGACCCAGTACTTC. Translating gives CASSFLLLGQQETQYF. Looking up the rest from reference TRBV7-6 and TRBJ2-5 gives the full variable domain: GAGVSQSPRYKVTKRGQDVALRCDPISGHVSLYWYRQALGQGPEFLTYFNYEAQQDKSGLPNDRFSAERPEGSISTLTIQRTEQRDSAMYRCASSFLLLGQQETQYFGPGTRLLVL.

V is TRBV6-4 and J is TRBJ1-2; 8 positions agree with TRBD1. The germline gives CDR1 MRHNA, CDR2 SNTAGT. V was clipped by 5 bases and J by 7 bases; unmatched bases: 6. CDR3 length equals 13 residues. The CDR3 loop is CASSPTGESGYTF. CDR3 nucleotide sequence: TGTGCCAGCAGTCCGACAGGGGAAAGTGGCTACACCTTC.

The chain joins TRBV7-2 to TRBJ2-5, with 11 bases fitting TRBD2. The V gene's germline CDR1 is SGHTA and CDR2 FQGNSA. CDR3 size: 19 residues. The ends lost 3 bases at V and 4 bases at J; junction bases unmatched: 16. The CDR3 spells CASSFQPWSGLAGGETQYF. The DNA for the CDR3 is TGTGCCAGCAGCTTCCAACCATGGTCCGGGCTAGCGGGGGGAGAGACCCAGTACTTC.

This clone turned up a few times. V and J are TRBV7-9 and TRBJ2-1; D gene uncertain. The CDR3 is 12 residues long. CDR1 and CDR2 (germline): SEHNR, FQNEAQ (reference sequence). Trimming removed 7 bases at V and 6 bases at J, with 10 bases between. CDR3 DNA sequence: TGTGCCAGCACCTACACCCGCAATGAGCAGTTCTTC. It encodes CASTYTRNEQFF. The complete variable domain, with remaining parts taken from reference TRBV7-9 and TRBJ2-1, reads DTGVSQNPRHKITKRGQNVTFRCDPISEHNRLYWYRQTLGQGPEFLTYFQNEAQLEKSRLLSDRFSAERPKGSFSTLEIQRTEQGDSAMYLCASTYTRNEQFFGPGTRLTVL.

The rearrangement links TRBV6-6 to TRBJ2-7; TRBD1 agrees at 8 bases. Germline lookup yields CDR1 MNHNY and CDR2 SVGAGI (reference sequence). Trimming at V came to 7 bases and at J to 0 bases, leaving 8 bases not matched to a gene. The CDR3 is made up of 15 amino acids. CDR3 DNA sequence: TGTGCCAGCATTAAAAAAACAGGGGGCTCCTACGAGCAGTACTTC. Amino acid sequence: CASIKKTGGSYEQYF.

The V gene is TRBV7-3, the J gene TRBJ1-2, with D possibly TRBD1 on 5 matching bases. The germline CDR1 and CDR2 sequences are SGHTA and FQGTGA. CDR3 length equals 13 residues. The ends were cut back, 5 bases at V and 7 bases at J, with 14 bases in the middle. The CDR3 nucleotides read TGTGCCAGCAGCCTAGGGGACGGATTTGGCTACACCTTC. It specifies CASSLGDGFGYTF.

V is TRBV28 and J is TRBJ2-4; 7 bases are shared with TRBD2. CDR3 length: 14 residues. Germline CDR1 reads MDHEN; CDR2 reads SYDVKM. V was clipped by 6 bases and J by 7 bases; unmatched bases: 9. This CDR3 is CASRGGGAGNIQYF. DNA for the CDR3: TGTGCCAGCAGGGGGGGAGGGGCCGGGAACATTCAGTACTTC.

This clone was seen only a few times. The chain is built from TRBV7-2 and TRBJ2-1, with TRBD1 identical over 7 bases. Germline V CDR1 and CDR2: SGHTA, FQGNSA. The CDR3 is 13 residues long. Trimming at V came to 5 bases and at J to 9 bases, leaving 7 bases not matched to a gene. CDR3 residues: CASSLTGIVEQFF. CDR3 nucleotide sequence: TGTGCCAGCAGCCTGACAGGGATCGTTGAGCAGTTCTTC.

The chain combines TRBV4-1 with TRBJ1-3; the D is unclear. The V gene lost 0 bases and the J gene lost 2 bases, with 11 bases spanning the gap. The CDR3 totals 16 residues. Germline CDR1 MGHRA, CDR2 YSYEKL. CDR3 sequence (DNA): TGCGCCAGCAGCCAAGACTTCTCCGGGGCTGGAAACACCATATATTTT. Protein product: CASSQDFSGAGNTIYF.

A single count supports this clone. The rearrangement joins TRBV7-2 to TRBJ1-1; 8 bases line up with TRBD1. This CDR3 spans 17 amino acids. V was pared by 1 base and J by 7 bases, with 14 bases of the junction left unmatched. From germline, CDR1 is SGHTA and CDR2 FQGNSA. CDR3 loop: CASSLGTPDRVKGEAFF. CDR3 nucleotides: TGTGCCAGCAGCTTAGGAACCCCGGACAGGGTGAAAGGTGAAGCTTTCTTT.

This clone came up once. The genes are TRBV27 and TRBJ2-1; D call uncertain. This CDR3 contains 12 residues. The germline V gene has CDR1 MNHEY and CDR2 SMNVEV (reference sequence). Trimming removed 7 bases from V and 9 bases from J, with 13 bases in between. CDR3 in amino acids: CASMRVVGEQFF. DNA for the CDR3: TGTGCCAGCATGCGCGTGGTGGGTGAGCAGTTCTTC.

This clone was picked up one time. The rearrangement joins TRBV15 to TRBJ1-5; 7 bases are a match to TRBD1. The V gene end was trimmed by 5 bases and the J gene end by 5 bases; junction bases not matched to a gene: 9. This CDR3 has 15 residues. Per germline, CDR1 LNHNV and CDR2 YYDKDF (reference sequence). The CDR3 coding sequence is TGTGCCACCAGCCGACAGGGAGGAGTGGATCAGCCCCAGCATTTT. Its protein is CATSRQGGVDQPQHF.